The present TCR beta chain was sequenced within a study of blood T cells in healthy people across ages. Primed by a sample-barcoded 5' primer and a J-beta primer mix, a second PCR proceeded for 7 to 11 cycles. TCRdb re-called the 5' RACE reads through MiXCR, storing one row per CDR3 protein. Of about 1.4 million distinct CDR3 sequences in the sample, 59% were seen once. Healthy Russian Caucasian donors spanned ages about 6 to 90 years. The material sequenced was blood. The clonotype was recovered from a man aged 18 to 30 in good health.

The CDR3 DNA sequence: TGTGCCAGCAGCGATATTAGGACTAGCGGGGTCACAGATACGCAGTATTTT. This encodes CASSDIRTSGVTDTQYF. This sequence joins TRBV27 and TRBJ2-3; TRBD2 aligns across 12 bases. Germline-derived CDR1 and CDR2 are MNHEY and SMNVEV (reference sequence). This CDR3 has 17 amino acids. The ends lost 6 bases at V and 2 bases at J; junction bases unmatched: 9.